The subject of this entry is one TCR beta chain. This entry belongs to a study of blood T cells in healthy people across ages. V dropped 5 bases and J dropped 1 base, with 6 bases sitting between them. There are 14 residues in the CDR3. Germline V gene data show CDR1 as MNHEY and CDR2 as SMNVEV (reference sequence). Using a J-beta primer mix together with a sample-barcoded 5' primer, a second PCR was run for roughly 6 to 11 cycles. TCRdb analysed the 5' RACE reads with MiXCR anew, one entry per CDR3 protein. Among about 640,000 distinct CDR3 sequences, approximately 59% were seen once, and the ten largest hold approximately 40%.

The sequencing sample was made of blood. The chain uses TRBV27 and TRBJ2-6; D is ambiguous. This receptor was taken from a man between 60 and 75 years old in good health. CDR3 in DNA: TGTGCCAGCAGTCCCAATTCTGGGGCCAACGTCCTGACTTTC. It yields the protein CASSPNSGANVLTF.